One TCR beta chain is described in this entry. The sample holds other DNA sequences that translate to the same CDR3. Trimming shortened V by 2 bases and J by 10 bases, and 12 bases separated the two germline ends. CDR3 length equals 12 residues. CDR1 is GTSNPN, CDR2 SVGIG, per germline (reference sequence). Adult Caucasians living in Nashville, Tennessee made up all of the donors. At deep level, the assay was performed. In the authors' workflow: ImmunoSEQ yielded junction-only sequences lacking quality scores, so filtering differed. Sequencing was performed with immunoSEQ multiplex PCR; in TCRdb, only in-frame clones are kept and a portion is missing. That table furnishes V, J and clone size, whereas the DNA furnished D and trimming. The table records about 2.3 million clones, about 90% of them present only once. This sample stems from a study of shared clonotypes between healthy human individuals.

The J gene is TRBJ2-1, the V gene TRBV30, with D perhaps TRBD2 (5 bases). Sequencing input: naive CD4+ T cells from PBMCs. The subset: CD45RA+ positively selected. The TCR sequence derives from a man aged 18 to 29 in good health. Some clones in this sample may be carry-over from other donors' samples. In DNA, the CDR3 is TGTGCCTGGAGTCCGGGTAGAGGGGAGCAGTTCTTC. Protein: CAWSPGRGEQFF.